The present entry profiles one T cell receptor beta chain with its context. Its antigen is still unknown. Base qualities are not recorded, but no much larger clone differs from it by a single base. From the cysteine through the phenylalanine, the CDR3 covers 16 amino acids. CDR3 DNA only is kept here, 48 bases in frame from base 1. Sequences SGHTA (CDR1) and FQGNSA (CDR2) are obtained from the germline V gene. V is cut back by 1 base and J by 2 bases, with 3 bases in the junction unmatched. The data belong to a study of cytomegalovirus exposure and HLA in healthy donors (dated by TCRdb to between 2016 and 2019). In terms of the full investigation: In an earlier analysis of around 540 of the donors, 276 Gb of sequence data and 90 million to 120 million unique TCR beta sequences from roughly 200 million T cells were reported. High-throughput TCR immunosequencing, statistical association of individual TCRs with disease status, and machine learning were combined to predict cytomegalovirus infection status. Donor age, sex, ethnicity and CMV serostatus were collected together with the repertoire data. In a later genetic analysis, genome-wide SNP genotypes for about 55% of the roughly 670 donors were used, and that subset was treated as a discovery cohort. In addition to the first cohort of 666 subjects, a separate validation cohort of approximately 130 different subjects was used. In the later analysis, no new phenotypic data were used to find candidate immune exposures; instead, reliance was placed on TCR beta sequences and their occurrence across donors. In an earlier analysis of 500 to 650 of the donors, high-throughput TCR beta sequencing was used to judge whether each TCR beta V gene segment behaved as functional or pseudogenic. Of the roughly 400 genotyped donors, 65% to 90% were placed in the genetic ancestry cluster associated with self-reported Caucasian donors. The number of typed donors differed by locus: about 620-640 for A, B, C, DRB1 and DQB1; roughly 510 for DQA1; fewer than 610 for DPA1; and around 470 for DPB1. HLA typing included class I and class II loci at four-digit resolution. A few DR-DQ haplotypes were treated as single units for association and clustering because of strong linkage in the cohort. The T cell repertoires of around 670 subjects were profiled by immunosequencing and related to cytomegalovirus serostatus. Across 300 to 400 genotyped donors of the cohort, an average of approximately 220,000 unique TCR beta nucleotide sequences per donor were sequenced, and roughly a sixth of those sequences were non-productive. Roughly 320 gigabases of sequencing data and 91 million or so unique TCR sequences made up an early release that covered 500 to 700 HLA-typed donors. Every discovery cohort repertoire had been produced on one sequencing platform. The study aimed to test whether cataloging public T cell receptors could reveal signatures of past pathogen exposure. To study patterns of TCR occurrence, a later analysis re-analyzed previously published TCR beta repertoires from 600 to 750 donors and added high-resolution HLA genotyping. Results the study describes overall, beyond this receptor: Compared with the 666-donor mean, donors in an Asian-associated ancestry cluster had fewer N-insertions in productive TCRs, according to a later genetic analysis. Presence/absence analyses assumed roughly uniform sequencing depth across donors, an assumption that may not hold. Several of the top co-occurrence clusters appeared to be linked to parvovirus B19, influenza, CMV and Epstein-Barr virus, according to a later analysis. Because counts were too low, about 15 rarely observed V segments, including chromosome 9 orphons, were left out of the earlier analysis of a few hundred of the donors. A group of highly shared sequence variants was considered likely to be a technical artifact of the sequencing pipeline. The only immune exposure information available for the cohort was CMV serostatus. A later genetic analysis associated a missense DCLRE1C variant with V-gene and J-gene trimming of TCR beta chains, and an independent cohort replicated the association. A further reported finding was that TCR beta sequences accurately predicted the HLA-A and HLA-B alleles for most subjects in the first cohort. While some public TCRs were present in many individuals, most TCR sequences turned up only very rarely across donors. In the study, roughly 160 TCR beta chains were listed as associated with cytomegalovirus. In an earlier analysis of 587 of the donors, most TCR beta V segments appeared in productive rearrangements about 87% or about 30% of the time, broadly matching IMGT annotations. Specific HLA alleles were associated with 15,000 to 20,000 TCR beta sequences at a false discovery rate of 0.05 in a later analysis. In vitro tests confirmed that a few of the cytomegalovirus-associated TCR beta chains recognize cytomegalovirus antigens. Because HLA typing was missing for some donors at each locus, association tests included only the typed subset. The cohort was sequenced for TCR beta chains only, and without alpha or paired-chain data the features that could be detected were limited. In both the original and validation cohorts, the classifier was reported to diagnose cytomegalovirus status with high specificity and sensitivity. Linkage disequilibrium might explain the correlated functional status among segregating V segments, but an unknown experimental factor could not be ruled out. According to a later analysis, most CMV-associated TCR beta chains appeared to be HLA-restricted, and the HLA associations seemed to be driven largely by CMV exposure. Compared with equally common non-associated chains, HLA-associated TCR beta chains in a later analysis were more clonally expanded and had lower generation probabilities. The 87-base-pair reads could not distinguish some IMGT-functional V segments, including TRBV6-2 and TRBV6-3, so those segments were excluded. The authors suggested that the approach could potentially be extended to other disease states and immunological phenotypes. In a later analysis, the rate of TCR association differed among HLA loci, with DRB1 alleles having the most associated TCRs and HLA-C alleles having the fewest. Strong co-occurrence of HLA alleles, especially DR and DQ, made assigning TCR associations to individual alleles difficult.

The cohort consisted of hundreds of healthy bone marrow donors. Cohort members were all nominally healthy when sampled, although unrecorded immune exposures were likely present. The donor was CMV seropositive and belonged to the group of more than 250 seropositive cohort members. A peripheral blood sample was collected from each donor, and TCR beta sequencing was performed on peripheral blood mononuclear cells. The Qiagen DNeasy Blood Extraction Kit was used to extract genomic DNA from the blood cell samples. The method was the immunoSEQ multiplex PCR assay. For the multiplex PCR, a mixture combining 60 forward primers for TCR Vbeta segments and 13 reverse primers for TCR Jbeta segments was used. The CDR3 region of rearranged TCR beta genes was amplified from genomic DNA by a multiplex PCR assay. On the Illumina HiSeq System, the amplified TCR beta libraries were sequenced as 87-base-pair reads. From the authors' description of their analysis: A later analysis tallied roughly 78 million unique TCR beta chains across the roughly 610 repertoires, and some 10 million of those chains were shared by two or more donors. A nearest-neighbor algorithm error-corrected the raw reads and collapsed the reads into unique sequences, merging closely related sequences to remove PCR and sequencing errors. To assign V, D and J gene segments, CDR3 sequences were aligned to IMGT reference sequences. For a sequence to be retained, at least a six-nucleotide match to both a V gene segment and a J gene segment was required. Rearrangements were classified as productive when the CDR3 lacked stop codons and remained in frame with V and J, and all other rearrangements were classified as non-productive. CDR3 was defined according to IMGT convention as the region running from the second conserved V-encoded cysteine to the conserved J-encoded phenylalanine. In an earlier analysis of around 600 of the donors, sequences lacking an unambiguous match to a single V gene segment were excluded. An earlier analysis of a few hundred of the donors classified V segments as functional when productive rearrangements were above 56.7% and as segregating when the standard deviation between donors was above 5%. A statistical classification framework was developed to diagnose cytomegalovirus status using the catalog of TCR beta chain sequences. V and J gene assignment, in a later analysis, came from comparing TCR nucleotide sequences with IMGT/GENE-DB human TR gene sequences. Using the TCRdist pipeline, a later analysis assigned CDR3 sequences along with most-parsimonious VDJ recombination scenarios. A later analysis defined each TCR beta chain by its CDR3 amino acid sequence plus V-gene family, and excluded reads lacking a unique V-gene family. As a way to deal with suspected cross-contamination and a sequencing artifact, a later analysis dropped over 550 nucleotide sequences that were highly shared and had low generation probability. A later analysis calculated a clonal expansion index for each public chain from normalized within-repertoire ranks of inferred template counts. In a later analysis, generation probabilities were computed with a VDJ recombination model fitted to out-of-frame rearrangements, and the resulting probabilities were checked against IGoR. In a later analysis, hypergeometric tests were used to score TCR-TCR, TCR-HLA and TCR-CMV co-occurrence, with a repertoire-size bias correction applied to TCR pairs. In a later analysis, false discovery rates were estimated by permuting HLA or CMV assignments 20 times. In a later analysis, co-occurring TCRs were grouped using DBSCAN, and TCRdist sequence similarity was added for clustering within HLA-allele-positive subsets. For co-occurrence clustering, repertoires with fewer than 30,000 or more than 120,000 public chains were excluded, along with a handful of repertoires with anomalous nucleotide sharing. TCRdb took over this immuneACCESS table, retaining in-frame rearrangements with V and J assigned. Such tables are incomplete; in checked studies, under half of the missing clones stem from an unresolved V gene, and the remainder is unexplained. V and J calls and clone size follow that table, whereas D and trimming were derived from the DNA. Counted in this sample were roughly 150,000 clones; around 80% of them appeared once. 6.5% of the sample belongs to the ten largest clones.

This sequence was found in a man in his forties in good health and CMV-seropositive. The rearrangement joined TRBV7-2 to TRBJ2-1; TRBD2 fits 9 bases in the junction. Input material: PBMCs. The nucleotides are TGTGCCAGCAGCTTAGAAGCTAGCGGGACCTACAATGAGCAGTTCTTC. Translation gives CASSLEASGTYNEQFF. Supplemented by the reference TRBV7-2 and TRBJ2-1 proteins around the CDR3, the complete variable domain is GAGVSQSPSNKVTEKGKDVELRCDPISGHTALYWYRQSLGQGLEFLIYFQGNSAPDKSGLPSDRFSAERTGGSVSTLTIQRTQQEDSAVYLCASSLEASGTYNEQFFGPGTRLTVL.